This passage covers 5 T cell receptor beta chains from one sample sequenced in a study of T cell repertoires in cytomegalovirus infection. One entry per CDR3 protein results from TCRdb running MiXCR on the reads. The table shows 500,000 to 600,000 distinct CDR3 sequences, with approximately 15% occurring only once. Sequenced material: CD8+ T cells from PBMCs. These receptors came from a human donor in good health (CMV status not recorded). Some clones in this sample may be carry-over from other donors' samples.

This clonotype was picked up a small number of times. This sequence joins TRBV5-1 and TRBJ2-7, with D unresolved. The germline V gene has CDR1 SGHRS and CDR2 YFSETQ. Trimming left V 0 bases short and J 2 bases short, with 9 bases between. There are 14 residues in the CDR3. The CDR3 loop reads CASSLGLNPYEQYF. The CDR3 bases are TGCGCCAGCAGCTTGGGACTCAATCCCTACGAGCAGTACTTC.

The chain combines TRBV13 with TRBJ1-5, with D maybe TRBD1 (5 bases). This CDR3 is 14 amino acids long. Trimming took 4 bases from V and 6 from J, leaving 13 bases between them. CDR1 PRHDT and CDR2 FYEKMQ come from the germline V gene (reference sequence). The CDR3 nucleotides are TGTGCCAGCAGCTCAGGAGGGGTTAGTCAGCCCCAGCATTTT. Its translation: CASSSGGVSQPQHF.

In this sample, this clonotype turned up many times. The V gene is TRBV6-1, the J gene TRBJ1-5; a weak D match, TRBD1 (6 bases). Between the trimmed V and J ends, which lost 4 bases and 3 bases, there was a span of 10 bases. CDR1 and CDR2 (germline): MNHNS, SASEGT. This CDR3 contains 14 residues. CDR3 sequence: CASSGTALNQPQHF. In nucleotides, the CDR3 is TGTGCCAGCAGTGGGACAGCACTCAATCAGCCCCAGCATTTT.

This clonotype was detected many times. The chain uses TRBV6-6 and TRBJ2-7; 14 bases agree with TRBD2. Trimming at V came to 7 bases and at J to 3 bases, leaving 5 bases not matched to a gene. CDR3 size: 15 residues. The germline gives CDR1 MNHNY, CDR2 SVGAGI (reference sequence). Here the CDR3 reads CASTGTSGGYYEQYF. CDR3 nucleotide sequence: TGTGCCAGCACCGGGACTAGCGGGGGTTACTACGAGCAGTACTTC.

This clonotype was detected a few times. The chain is built from TRBV5-1 and TRBJ1-1; perhaps TRBD1 as D (5 bases). Germline V gene lookup returns CDR1 SGHRS and CDR2 YFSETQ. The CDR3 totals 14 residues. Trimming took 4 bases from V and 5 from J, leaving 15 bases between them. The CDR3 protein is CASSRREAETEAFF. The CDR3 DNA reads as TGCGCCAGCAGCCGCAGGGAGGCTGAGACTGAAGCTTTCTTT.